These T cell receptor beta chains were read from a single sample in a study of CD8+ T cells in alopecia areata. Libraries were prepared by immunoSEQ multiplex PCR; TCRdb keeps only in-frame clonotypes and omits some of them. Of 100,000 to 150,000 clones listed, under 65% were seen once; the top ten hold more than 5.5%. The starting material was CD4+ T cells sorted from blood, obtained at week 4, from a patient treated with tofacitinib. The receptors originated from a human donor with alopecia areata. Each CDR3 is given with its conserved first and last residue. A D gene is named only where the DNA matches it firmly. The size entry is marked missing in some rows and otherwise reads once, few, many or a size class.

size	D	J	V	CDR3	DNA
.	.	TRBJ2-7	TRBV5-1	CASSSLGTYPPEQYF	TGCGCCAGCAGCAGCTTGGGGACTTATCCCCCGGAGCAGTACTTC
.	TRBD2	TRBJ2-1	TRBV11-2	CASSSSGAYNEQFF	TGTGCCAGCAGCTCTAGCGGGGCCTACAATGAGCAGTTCTTC
few	.	TRBJ1-2	TRBV30	CAWSVRGVNYGYTF	TGTGCCTGGAGTGTCCGGGGAGTTAACTATGGCTACACCTTC
few	TRBD2	TRBJ2-5	TRBV4-2	CASSHGLAGGTETQYF	TGTGCCAGCAGCCATGGATTAGCGGGAGGTACGGAGACCCAGTACTTC
.	TRBD1	TRBJ1-2	TRBV6-5	CASSYSGQGKAGYTF	TGTGCCAGCAGTTACTCTGGACAGGGAAAAGCGGGCTACACCTTC
.	TRBD1	TRBJ2-5	TRBV29-1	CSASRSGTGGETQYF	TGCAGCGCTTCGAGATCCGGGACAGGGGGAGAGACCCAGTACTTC
once	TRBD1	TRBJ2-5	TRBV9	CASSVGTAATETQYF	TGTGCCAGCAGCGTTGGGACAGCCGCAACGGAGACCCAGTACTTC
.	.	TRBJ1-5	TRBV5-4	CASSLDLQGQPQHF	TGTGCCAGCAGCTTGGATCTTCAGGGTCAGCCCCAGCATTTT
.	.	TRBJ2-2	TRBV5-4	CASSLDRFNTGELFF	TGTGCCAGCAGCCTTGATCGGTTCAACACCGGGGAGCTGTTTTTT
.	.	TRBJ2-5	TRBV7-3	CASSLTHGGQETQYF	TGTGCCAGCAGCTTAACGCACGGGGGTCAAGAGACCCAGTACTTC
few	.	TRBJ2-1	TRBV18	CASSPSGRNEQFF	TGTGCCAGCTCACCTTCGGGGCGCAATGAGCAGTTCTTC
few	.	TRBJ1-1	TRBV7-9	CASSLRIGIGQIPTEAFF	TGTGCCAGCAGCTTGCGAATCGGGATCGGACAGATCCCCACTGAAGCTTTCTTT
.	.	TRBJ2-1	TRBV14	CASSQYRVLYNEQFF	TGTGCCAGCAGCCAGTACCGAGTCCTATACAATGAGCAGTTCTTC
.	.	TRBJ2-1	TRBV7-3	CASSLFAGTYNEQFF	TGTGCCAGCAGCCTTTTTGCCGGGACCTACAATGAGCAGTTCTTC
.	TRBD2	TRBJ2-5	TRBV5-1	CASSLYPGAGETQYF	TGCGCCAGCAGCTTGTATCCTGGAGCGGGGGAGACCCAGTACTTC
.	.	TRBJ2-7	TRBV7-2	CASSLESGTTYEQYF	TGTGCCAGCAGCTTAGAATCCGGTACTACCTACGAGCAGTACTTC
.	.	TRBJ2-3	TRBV15	CATSREINRRGRADTQYF	TGTGCCACCAGCAGAGAGATTAATCGCAGGGGAAGGGCAGATACGCAGTATTTT
few	.	TRBJ2-5	TRBV9	CASSVAPGRQETQYF	TGTGCCAGCAGCGTAGCGCCGGGACGACAAGAGACCCAGTACTTC
.	.	TRBJ1-2	TRBV5-4	CASSPPGRNYGYTF	TGTGCCAGCAGTCCCCCCGGACGGAACTATGGCTACACCTTC
.	TRBD1	TRBJ2-7	TRBV7-6	CASSLGTPGTGYEQYF	TGTGCCAGCAGCTTAGGAACCCCCGGGACAGGCTACGAGCAGTACTTC
.	TRBD1	TRBJ2-1	TRBV2	CASSTGAGEQFF	TGTGCCAGCAGTACAGGGGCGGGTGAGCAGTTCTTC
.	.	TRBJ1-4	TRBV25-1	CASRGAMGEKLFF	TGTGCCAGCAGAGGGGCGATGGGTGAAAAACTGTTTTTT
few	TRBD1	TRBJ1-1	TRBV30	CAWSPRQGSAAFF	TGTGCCTGGAGTCCCCGACAGGGCTCTGCTGCTTTCTTT
.	.	TRBJ2-3	TRBV29-1	CSVEGHNSITDTQYF	TGCAGCGTTGAAGGCCACAACTCCATCACAGATACGCAGTATTTT
few	.	TRBJ1-2	TRBV30	CAWNLDSNYGYTF	TGTGCCTGGAACCTCGACAGCAACTATGGCTACACCTTC
.	TRBD2	TRBJ2-7	TRBV11-2	CASSRGTISYEQYF	TGTGCCAGCAGCCGCGGGACTATCTCCTACGAGCAGTACTTC
.	.	TRBJ2-7	TRBV30	CAWSVRPDTSSYEQYF	TGTGCCTGGAGTGTACGGCCGGATACAAGCTCCTACGAGCAGTACTTC
.	.	TRBJ1-6	TRBV27	CASSLGRGDNSPLHF	TGTGCCAGCAGTCTTGGGCGGGGGGATAATTCACCCCTCCACTTT
.	.	TRBJ2-3	TRBV4-3	CASSQEVGGPISTDTQYF	TGCGCCAGCAGCCAAGAGGTGGGGGGCCCAATTAGCACAGATACGCAGTATTTT
few	.	TRBJ2-3	TRBV6-6	CASSSSTSGITDTQYF	.
.	.	TRBJ2-1	TRBV7-9	CATSRTTSSYNEQFF	TGTGCCACTTCGCGGACTACCAGCTCCTACAATGAGCAGTTCTTC
.	TRBD2	TRBJ2-5	TRBV5-5	CASSPGTSGSSGTQYF	TGTGCCAGCAGCCCCGGGACTAGCGGGTCGAGCGGGACCCAGTACTTC
.	TRBD2	TRBJ2-3	TRBV7-3	CASSLPAGGATSTDTQYF	TGTGCCAGCAGCTTACCAGCGGGGGGAGCTACTAGCACAGATACGCAGTATTTT
.	.	TRBJ1-1	TRBV2	CATALGMNTEAFF	TGTGCCACCGCACTAGGGATGAACACTGAAGCTTTCTTT
.	TRBD1	TRBJ1-1	TRBV29-1	CSVRDRELFTEAFF	TGCAGCGTACGGGACAGGGAATTATTCACTGAAGCTTTCTTT
.	TRBD1	TRBJ1-5	TRBV23-1	CASKITGTGGALPQHF	TGCGCCAGCAAAATAACCGGGACAGGGGGAGCTCTGCCCCAGCATTTT
.	.	TRBJ1-5	TRBV28	CASSLVPGEWPQHF	TGTGCCAGCAGTTTGGTACCCGGTGAGTGGCCCCAGCATTTT
once	.	TRBJ2-7	TRBV29-1	CSAGASYEQYF	TGCAGCGCCGGGGCTTCCTACGAGCAGTACTTC
few	TRBD1	TRBJ2-5	TRBV30	CAWSVRGPWIGTGGRVGETQYF	TGTGCCTGGAGTGTACGAGGACCTTGGATCGGGACAGGGGGTAGGGTAGGAGAGACCCAGTACTTC
.	.	TRBJ2-7	TRBV11-1	CASSADGYEQYF	TGTGCCAGCAGCGCAGACGGGTACGAGCAGTACTTC
.	TRBD1	TRBJ2-7	TRBV5-1	CASSLDGTADSYEQYF	TGCGCCAGCAGCTTGGACGGGACAGCGGACTCCTACGAGCAGTACTTC
.	.	TRBJ2-2	TRBV2	CASSEEWGNTGELFF	TGTGCCAGCAGTGAAGAGTGGGGGAACACCGGGGAGCTGTTTTTT
many	TRBD1	TRBJ2-7	TRBV7-2	CASSLRQGGLYEQYF	TGTGCCAGCAGCCTCAGACAGGGGGGGCTTTACGAGCAGTACTTC
.	TRBD1	TRBJ1-5	TRBV25-1	CASSGPGTGISNQPQHF	TGTGCCAGCAGTGGGCCCGGGACAGGGATTAGCAATCAGCCCCAGCATTTT
.	TRBD1	TRBJ2-5	TRBV2	CASRDMTGRWEETQYF	TGTGCCAGCAGGGACATGACAGGGAGATGGGAAGAGACCCAGTACTTC
.	TRBD2	TRBJ2-1	TRBV9	CASSPSGKYNEQFF	TGTGCCAGCAGTCCTAGCGGGAAGTACAATGAGCAGTTCTTC
.	.	TRBJ2-7	TRBV27	CASSFSTATYEQYF	TGTGCCAGCAGTTTCTCGACCGCAACCTACGAGCAGTACTTC